The entry below describes one T cell receptor beta chain. Measured with immunoSEQ multiplex PCR; TCRdb has only the in-frame clones, and not every one. The profile shows around 2.1 million clones, 93% of them singletons. The record originates from a study of shared clonotypes between healthy human individuals. CD45RO-negative, CCR7-positively selected cells formed the naive CD8 fraction, excluding terminally differentiated effector memory CD45RA+ cells. Germline V CDR1 and CDR2: GTSNPN, SVGIG (reference sequence). After removal of 2 bases from V and 2 bases from J, the junction contained 6 bases not matched to a gene. CDR3 length: 14 residues.

The sequenced sample consisted of naive CD8+ T cells from PBMCs. This TCR derives from a man aged 18 to 29 in good health. Some clones in this sample may be carry-over from other donors' samples. The chain recombines TRBV30 with TRBJ2-7, with 7 bases lining up with TRBD1. This chain's CDR3 is CAWSTRDSAYEQYF. The DNA for the CDR3 is TGTGCCTGGAGTACTCGGGACAGTGCCTACGAGCAGTACTTC.